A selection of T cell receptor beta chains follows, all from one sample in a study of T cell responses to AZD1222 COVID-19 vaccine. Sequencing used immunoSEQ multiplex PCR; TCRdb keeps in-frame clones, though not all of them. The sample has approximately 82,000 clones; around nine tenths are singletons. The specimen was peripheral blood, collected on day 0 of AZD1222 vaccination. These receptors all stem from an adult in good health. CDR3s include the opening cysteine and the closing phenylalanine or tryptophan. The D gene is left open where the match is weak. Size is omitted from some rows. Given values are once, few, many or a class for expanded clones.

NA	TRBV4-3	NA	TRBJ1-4	TGCGCCAGCAGCCGGAACCAGGGGAATGAAAAACTGTTTTTT	CASSRNQGNEKLFF
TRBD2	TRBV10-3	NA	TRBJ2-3	TGTGCCATCAGTGGGGGGACTATACGGACTAGCGGTTGGACAGATACGCAGTATTTT	CAISGGTIRTSGWTDTQYF
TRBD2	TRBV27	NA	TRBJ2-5	TGTGCCAGCTCCAGGTCGGGAGGGGCCGGGTCGAGGGAGACCCAGTACTTC	CASSRSGGAGSRETQYF
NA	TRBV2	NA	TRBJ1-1	TGTGCCAGCAACTTGGTGGCGGGAGCTTTCTTT	CASNLVAGAFF
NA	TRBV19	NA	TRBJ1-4	TGTGCCAGTAGTATAGGATCCGGGGGCAGAGAAAAACTGTTTTTT	CASSIGSGGREKLFF
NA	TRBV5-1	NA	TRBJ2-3	TGCGCCAGCAGCGCACTCACAGATACGCAGTATTTT	CASSALTDTQYF
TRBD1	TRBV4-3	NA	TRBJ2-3	TGCGCCAGCAGCCAGAGACAGGGGATGAGCACAGATACGCAGTATTTT	CASSQRQGMSTDTQYF
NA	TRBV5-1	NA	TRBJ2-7	TGCGCCAGCAGCTTGGCCTCATCCTACGAGCAGTACTTC	CASSLASSYEQYF
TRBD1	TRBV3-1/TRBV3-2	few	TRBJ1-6	TGTGCCAGCAGCCCTCGACAGGGGTATAATTCACCCCTCCACTTT	CASSPRQGYNSPLHF
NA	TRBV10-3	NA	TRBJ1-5	TGTGCCATCAGGGATCCGGGAGACAATCAGCCCCAGCATTTT	CAIRDPGDNQPQHF
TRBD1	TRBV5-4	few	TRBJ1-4	TGTGCCAGCAGCCTTGGAGGGACAGGCGGTGGGAATGAAAAACTGTTTTTT	CASSLGGTGGGNEKLFF
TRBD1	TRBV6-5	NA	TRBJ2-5	TGTGCCAGCGGATCGACAGGGGAGGCAGAGACCCAGTACTTC	CASGSTGEAETQYF
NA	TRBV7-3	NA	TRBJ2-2	TGTGCCAGCAGCCAGGACCTCACTAACACCGGGGAGCTGTTTTTT	CASSQDLTNTGELFF
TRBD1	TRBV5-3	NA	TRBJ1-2	TGTGCCCCTAAGGGGGCCTTTAACTATGGCTACACCTTC	CAPKGAFNYGYTF
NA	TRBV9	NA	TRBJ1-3	TGTGCCAGCAGCCGACAGGCTCCCTCTGGAAACACCATATATTTT	CASSRQAPSGNTIYF
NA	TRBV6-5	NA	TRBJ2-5	TGTGCCAGCAGTTACTCATCTTGGCTCCAAGAGACCCAGTACTTC	CASSYSSWLQETQYF
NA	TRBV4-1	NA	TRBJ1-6	TGCGCCAGCAGCCTAAATTTCAGGGTGAGTTCACCCCTCCACTTT	CASSLNFRVSSPLHF
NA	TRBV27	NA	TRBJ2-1	TGTGCCAGCAGTTTATCAGGAGGGAATGAGCAGTTCTTC	CASSLSGGNEQFF
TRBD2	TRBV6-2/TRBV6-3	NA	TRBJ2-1	TGTGCCAGCAGTTACTCACGACTAGCGGACAATGAGCAGTTCTTC	CASSYSRLADNEQFF
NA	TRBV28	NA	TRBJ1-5	TGTGCCAGCAGCCAGGGAGGTGACAATCAGCCCCAGCATTTT	CASSQGGDNQPQHF
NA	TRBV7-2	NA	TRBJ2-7	TGTGCCAGCAGTCTGGGGGATTCAAGGGACGAGCAGTACTTC	CASSLGDSRDEQYF
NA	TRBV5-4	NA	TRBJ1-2	TGTGCCAGCAGCTTGGACGGCTCCTATGGCTACACCTTC	CASSLDGSYGYTF
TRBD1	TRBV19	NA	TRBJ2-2	TGTGCCAGTAGTATTACAGGGGAAACCGGGGAGCTGTTTTTT	CASSITGETGELFF
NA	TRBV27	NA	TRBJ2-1	TGTGCCAGCAGCAAAAACAACCTCAATGAGCAGTTCTTC	CASSKNNLNEQFF
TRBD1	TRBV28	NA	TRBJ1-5	TGTGCCAGCAGTCGCCTGGGACAGGGGTTCAATCAGCCCCAGCATTTT	CASSRLGQGFNQPQHF
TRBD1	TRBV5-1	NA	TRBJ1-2	TGCGCCAGCAGCTACGACAGGGTTCGCTATGGCTACACCTTC	CASSYDRVRYGYTF
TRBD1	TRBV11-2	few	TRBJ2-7	TGTGCCAGCAGCTCGGTAGGGGGCAGGACGCAGCAGTACTTC	CASSSVGGRTQQYF
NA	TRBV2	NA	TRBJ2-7	TGTGCCAGCAGGTGGACGGGATTTTCCTACGAGCAGTACTTC	CASRWTGFSYEQYF
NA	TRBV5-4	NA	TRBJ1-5	TGTGCCAGCAGCTTGTGGGGCAGAGAGTCCAATCAGCCCCAGCATTTT	CASSLWGRESNQPQHF
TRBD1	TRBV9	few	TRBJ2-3	TGTGCCAGCAGCGCCGGACAGGGCCCAGATACGCAGTATTTT	CASSAGQGPDTQYF
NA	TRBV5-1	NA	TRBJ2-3	TGCGCCAGCAGCTTAGCGGGTGAAGACACAGATACGCAGTATTTT	CASSLAGEDTDTQYF
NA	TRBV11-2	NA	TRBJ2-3	TGTGCCAGCAGCTTAGAAGGGGGAAGGGTTGGCACAGATACGCAGTATTTT	CASSLEGGRVGTDTQYF
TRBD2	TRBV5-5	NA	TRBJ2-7	TGTGCCAGCAGCTTGGCCAGTAGCGGGGGAACCTACGAGCAGTACTTC	CASSLASSGGTYEQYF
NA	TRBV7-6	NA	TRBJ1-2	TGTGCCAGCAGCTTAGAGGGGAAAGGGATCTATGGCTACACCTTC	CASSLEGKGIYGYTF
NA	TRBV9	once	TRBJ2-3	TGTGCCAGCAGCACCGTCCGGGGGACTAGCACAGATACGCAGTATTTT	CASSTVRGTSTDTQYF
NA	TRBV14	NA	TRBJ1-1	TGTGCCAGCAGCCAAAGGGGCATGAACACTGAAGCTTTCTTT	CASSQRGMNTEAFF
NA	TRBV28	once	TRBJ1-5	TGTGCCAGCAGTTTATACATTGGCTCCAATCAGCCCCAGCATTTT	CASSLYIGSNQPQHF
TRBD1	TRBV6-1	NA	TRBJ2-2	TGTGCCAGCAGTGGTACGGACAGGGGGCGGCCCGGGGAGCTGTTTTTT	CASSGTDRGRPGELFF
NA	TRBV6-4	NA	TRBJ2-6	TGTGCCAGCAGTGACGACAGCTCTGGGGCCAACGTCCTGACTTTC	CASSDDSSGANVLTF
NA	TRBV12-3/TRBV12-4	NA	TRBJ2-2	TGTGCCAGCAGTGCTTGGGACACCGGGGAGCTGTTTTTT	CASSAWDTGELFF
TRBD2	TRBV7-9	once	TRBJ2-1	TGTGCCAGCAGCTTAGCGCTCCGGCGGGGGGCCTCCTACAATGAGCAGTTCTTC	CASSLALRRGASYNEQFF
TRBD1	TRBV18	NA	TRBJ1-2	TGTGCCAGCTCACCGCTAGGGGGCGGTTATGGCTACACCTTC	CASSPLGGGYGYTF
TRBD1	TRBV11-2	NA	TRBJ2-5	TGTGCCAGCAGCTTAGATCCAGGGGGACAAGAGACCCAGTACTTC	CASSLDPGGQETQYF
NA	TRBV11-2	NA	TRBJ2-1	TGTGCCAGCAGCTTGGGCAGCACACTTGAGCAGTTCTTC	CASSLGSTLEQFF
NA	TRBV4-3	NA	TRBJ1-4	TGCGCCAGCAGCCTCTCGAACGGGGTAACTAATGAAAAACTGTTTTTT	CASSLSNGVTNEKLFF
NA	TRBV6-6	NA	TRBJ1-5	TGTGCCAGCAGTTACGGTGGGGGAGGGAGTCAGCCCCAGCATTTT	CASSYGGGGSQPQHF
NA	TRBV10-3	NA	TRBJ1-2	TGTGCCATCAGTAACCTGGGTGCTAGGGATGGAGGCTACACCTTC	CAISNLGARDGGYTF
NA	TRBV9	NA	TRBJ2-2	TGTGCCAGCAGCGTAACTTTGGGGACTGCGAACACCGGGGAGCTGTTTTTT	CASSVTLGTANTGELFF
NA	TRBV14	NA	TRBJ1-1	TGTGCCAGCAGCCAAGATCTTAAGGCAGGGAAATTGGGTGAAGCTTTCTTT	CASSQDLKAGKLGEAFF
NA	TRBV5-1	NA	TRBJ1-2	TGCGCCAGCAGCCCGGGACATTCTACTTCTAACTATGGCTACACCTTC	CASSPGHSTSNYGYTF
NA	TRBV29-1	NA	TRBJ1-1	TGCAGCGTTTCGGGGCAGACAGGTGGAGCCACTGAAGCTTTCTTT	CSVSGQTGGATEAFF
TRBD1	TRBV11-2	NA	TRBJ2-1	TGTGCCAGCAGCCCAGCCTTGACAGGGGGGTCCCACAATGAGCAGTTCTTC	CASSPALTGGSHNEQFF
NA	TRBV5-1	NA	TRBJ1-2	TGCGCCAGCAGCTTGACCTTGTTTAACTATGGCTACACCTTC	CASSLTLFNYGYTF